This T cell receptor (beta chain) was obtained from a study of identifying expanded T cells in peripheral blood. Healthy donors had no documented immune events, such as infections, while sampled. Study conclusions and caveats: Differentially abundant clones: roughly 1.2 between replicates, around 16 at 2 to 3 weeks, 19 to 20 at four. Clone count variance between approximately two-week samples rose with total template count.

Here immunoSEQ multiplex PCR was the method, and the copy in TCRdb shows in-frame clones only, minus some. The sample includes fewer than 85,000 clones, approximately 90% of them seen just once. On this clone itself: Its matching antigen is unknown.

The CDR3 sequence is 14 residues long. From germline, CDR1 is MNHEY and CDR2 SMNVEV (reference sequence). Trimming removed 0 bases from V and 11 bases from J; junction bases left unmatched: 9. Sequenced material: blood. This TCR came from a person aged 18 to 70 in good health. The V gene is TRBV27, the J gene TRBJ2-7; 8 nucleotides match TRBD2. The CDR3 protein is CASSLSGTSGMKYF. The CDR3 nucleotides read TGTGCCAGCAGTTTATCTGGGACTAGTGGGATGAAGTACTTC.